A single sample gave rise to the 13 T cell receptor beta chains below, sequenced in a study of T cells in Graves' hyperthyroidism and ophthalmopathy. TCR beta CDR3 regions were amplified from RNA transcripts. An initial round of RT-PCR targeting the TCR CDR3 relied on the HTBI primer set. TCRdb fed the multiplex PCR reads into MiXCR, producing one record per CDR3 protein. In the table there are 650,000 to 700,000 distinct CDR3 sequences, approximately 15% of which are singletons. Sequencing was performed on blood. The receptors come from a man over 45 with Graves' hyperthyroidism.

The sample holds many counts of this clonotype. The V call is TRBV18, the J call TRBJ2-5, with TRBD1 matching 9 bases. V lost 0 bases and J lost 4; bases outside the gene matches: 3. The V gene's germline CDR1 is KGHSH and CDR2 LQKENI. This CDR3 spans 15 amino acids. For the CDR3, the DNA is TGTGCCAGCTCACCACCGGGACAGGGTCGAGAGACCCAGTACTTC. It encodes CASSPPGQGRETQYF.

In this sample, this clonotype turned up a few times. The chain recombines TRBV27 with TRBJ2-7, with 8 bases identical to TRBD2. The CDR3 covers 14 residues. Unmatched junction bases numbered 6, after V lost 3 bases and J lost 5 bases. CDR1 and CDR2 from the germline V gene are MNHEY and SMNVEV (reference sequence). In DNA, the CDR3 is TGTGCCAGCAGTTTTCACGGGAGGGCCCACGAGCAGTACTTC. Protein sequence: CASSFHGRAHEQYF.

This clonotype was observed at least ten times. The chain couples TRBV10-3 to TRBJ2-3, with unresolved D. The CDR3 has 13 residues. Trimming took 2 bases from V and 0 from J, leaving 3 bases between them. Looked up from germline, CDR1 is ENHRY and CDR2 is SYGVKD. Here the CDR3 reads CAISEQSTDTQYF. The CDR3 nucleotides read TGTGCCATCAGTGAGCAGAGCACAGATACGCAGTATTTT.

The chain employs TRBV19 and TRBJ2-2; 8 bases map to TRBD1. Germline trimming cut 3 bases from V and 3 bases from J; bases unmatched to any gene: 9. Germline V gene lookup returns CDR1 LNHDA and CDR2 SQIVND (reference sequence). The length of the CDR3 is 17 residues. CDR3 sequence: CASSIPRTGIDTGELFF. The CDR3 DNA follows: TGTGCCAGTAGTATCCCTCGGACAGGGATTGACACCGGGGAGCTGTTTTTT.

This chain joins TRBV19 and TRBJ2-1, with 8 bases identical to TRBD2. Germline V lookup: CDR1 LNHDA, CDR2 SQIVND (reference sequence). The CDR3 contains 14 residues. V dropped 6 bases and J dropped 5; count of bases not matched to a gene: 6. Written as DNA, the CDR3 is TGTGCCAGTAGCAGTGCGGGGGGCCACAATGAGCAGTTCTTC. It codes for CASSSAGGHNEQFF.

Ten or more counts support this clonotype. The J gene is TRBJ1-1, the V gene TRBV10-1; no definite D call. V was pared by 2 bases and J by 6 bases, with 13 bases between. This CDR3 is built from 14 residues. CDR1 and CDR2 from the germline V gene are WNHNN and SYGVQD (reference sequence). The CDR3 sequence is CASSEMGMGAEAFF. CDR3 DNA sequence: TGCGCCAGCAGTGAGATGGGGATGGGCGCTGAAGCTTTCTTT.

This clonotype was seen ten or more times. The J gene is TRBJ1-5, the V gene TRBV2, with 7 nucleotides matching TRBD1. In germline, CDR1 is SNHLY, CDR2 FYNNEI. V dropped 8 bases and J dropped 5; count of bases not matched to a gene: 9. The length of the CDR3 is 14 residues. The CDR3 sequence: CASGDRVTHQPQHF. The CDR3 DNA follows: TGTGCCAGCGGAGACAGGGTTACCCATCAGCCCCAGCATTTT.

This clonotype was seen a single time. V and J are TRBV27 and TRBJ1-5; D not resolved. CDR3 length: 13 amino acids. Per germline, CDR1 MNHEY and CDR2 SMNVEV (reference sequence). The germline V and J ends were trimmed by 6 bases and 6 bases, with 12 bases remaining between them. CDR3 residues: CASSSRGPQPQHF. The CDR3 region has the DNA TGTGCCAGCAGCAGCCGTGGACCTCAGCCCCAGCATTTT.

The V call is TRBV27, the J call TRBJ1-5; a weak D match, TRBD1 (6 bases). V gave up 3 bases and J gave up 1 base, with 7 bases separating them. CDR3 length: 14 residues. Germline lookup yields CDR1 MNHEY and CDR2 SMNVEV (reference sequence). For the CDR3, the DNA is TGTGCCAGCAGTTTGGGGACAAGCAATCAGCCCCAGCATTTT. Its translation is CASSLGTSNQPQHF.

This clonotype was counted at least ten times. The V call is TRBV2, the J call TRBJ2-4; 9 nucleotides align to TRBD2. There are 15 residues in the CDR3. Germline assignment: CDR1 SNHLY and CDR2 FYNNEI. The V segment lost 4 bases and the J segment 5 bases; nucleotides outside the gene matches: 6. The CDR3 sequence: CASSALREGENIQYF. For the CDR3, the DNA is TGTGCCAGCAGTGCCTTGCGGGAGGGAGAAAACATTCAGTACTTC.

A word on this clonotype: This clone may be a read error of a much larger clone one base away. V is TRBV19 and J is TRBJ2-5; D remains unclear. The CDR3 length is 13 residues. CDR1 LNHDA and CDR2 SQIVND come from the germline V gene (reference sequence). The CDR3 nucleotides are TGTGCCGGTAGTATTCTGTTCCAAGAGACCCAGTACTTC. It specifies CAGSILFQETQYF.

This rearrangement joins TRBV4-3 to TRBJ1-2; D unresolved. V was cut by 3 bases and J by 4 bases, with 15 bases left in between. CDR3 length: 15 amino acids. Germline V gene lookup returns CDR1 LGHNA and CDR2 YSLEER. CDR3 residues: CASSQVTTSVYGYTF. The CDR3 DNA follows: TGCGCCAGCAGCCAGGTTACAACATCAGTCTATGGCTACACCTTC.

This clonotype was picked up many times. V is TRBV27 and J is TRBJ2-5; no firm D call. The CDR3 runs to 15 residues. Germline V gene data show CDR1 as MNHEY and CDR2 as SMNVEV (reference sequence). V was shortened by 4 bases and J by 5 bases, with 17 bases between the two germline ends. CDR3 in amino acids: CASSSLAYGSETQYF. CDR3 nucleotides: TGTGCCAGCAGTTCATTGGCCTACGGGTCCGAGACCCAGTACTTC.